This TCR beta chain was captured in a study of somatic mutations in cytotoxic T cells in rheumatoid arthritis. Study context: Nearly 100% purity was obtained when some V beta antibody-stained T-cell populations were flow-sorted; these included V beta1+ cells sequenced for TCRB.

Germline V CDR1 and CDR2: LGHNA, YSLEER. CDR3 length: 15 residues. V lost 6 bases and J lost 5; bases outside the gene matches: 8. Comments on this clone: Its antigen is undetermined.

Data came from immunoSEQ multiplex PCR; TCRdb stores just in-frame clones and leaves some out. The data show 20,000 or so clones, 80% to 90% seen once. The investigators isolated CD4+ and CD8+ cells by positive magnetic bead selection and checked their purity by flow cytometry. Findings and limits, study-wide: What antigens the expanded CD8+ clones targeted remained unknown. Significant differences in CD8+ T-cell clonality were not found between rheumatoid arthritis patients and healthy controls (age-matched).

The sample taken for sequencing was CD8+ T cells sorted from blood. This clonotype originated in an adult with rheumatoid arthritis. The chain combines TRBV4-3 with TRBJ1-3; 9 nucleotides match TRBD1. The CDR3 nucleotides read TGCGCCAGCAGTCCCGGGACAGGGAACCGAAACACCATATATTTT. This gives the protein CASSPGTGNRNTIYF.